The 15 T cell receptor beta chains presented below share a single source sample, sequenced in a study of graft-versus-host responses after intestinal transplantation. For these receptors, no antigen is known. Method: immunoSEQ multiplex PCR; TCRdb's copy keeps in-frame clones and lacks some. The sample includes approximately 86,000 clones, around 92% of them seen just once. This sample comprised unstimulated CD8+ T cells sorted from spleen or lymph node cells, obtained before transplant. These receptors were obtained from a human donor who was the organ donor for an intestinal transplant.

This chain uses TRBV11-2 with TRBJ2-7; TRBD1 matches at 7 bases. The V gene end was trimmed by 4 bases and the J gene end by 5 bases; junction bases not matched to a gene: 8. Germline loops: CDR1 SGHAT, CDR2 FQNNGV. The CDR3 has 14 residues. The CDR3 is CASSSLTGYDEQYF. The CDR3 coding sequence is TGTGCCAGCAGCTCCCTGACAGGGTACGACGAGCAGTACTTC.

CDR3 sequence: CASSLLEGQGRGYTF. Written as DNA, the CDR3 is TGTGCCAGCAGCCTATTAGAGGGACAGGGACGCGGCTACACCTTC. The chain joins TRBV7-6 to TRBJ1-2; 9 bases agree with TRBD1. This CDR3 is built from 15 residues. After removal of 5 bases from V and 8 bases from J, the junction contained 12 bases not matched to a gene. The germline CDR1 and CDR2 sequences are SGHVS and FNYEAQ.

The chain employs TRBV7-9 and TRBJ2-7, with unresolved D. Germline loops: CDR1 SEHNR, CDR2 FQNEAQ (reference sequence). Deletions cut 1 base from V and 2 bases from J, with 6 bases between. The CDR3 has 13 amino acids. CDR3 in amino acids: CASSLGAPYEQYF. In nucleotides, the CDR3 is TGTGCCAGCAGCTTAGGGGCACCCTACGAGCAGTACTTC.

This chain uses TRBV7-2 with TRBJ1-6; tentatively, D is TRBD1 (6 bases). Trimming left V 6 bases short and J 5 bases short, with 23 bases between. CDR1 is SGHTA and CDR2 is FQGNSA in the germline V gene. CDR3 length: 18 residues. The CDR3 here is CASRRTGSDDFNNSPLHF. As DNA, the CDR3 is TGTGCCAGCAGGAGAACAGGGAGCGATGACTTCAATAATTCACCCCTCCACTTT.

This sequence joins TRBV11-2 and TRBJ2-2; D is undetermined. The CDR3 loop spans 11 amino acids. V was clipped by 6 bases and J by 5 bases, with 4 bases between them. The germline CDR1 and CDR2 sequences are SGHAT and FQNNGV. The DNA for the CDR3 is TGTGCCAGCAGACAGACCGGGGAGCTGTTTTTT. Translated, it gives CASRQTGELFF.

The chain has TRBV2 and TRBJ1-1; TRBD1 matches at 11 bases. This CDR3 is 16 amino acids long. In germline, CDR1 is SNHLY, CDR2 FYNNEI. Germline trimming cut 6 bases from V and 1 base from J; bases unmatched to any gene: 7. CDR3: CASRPGTGGGNTEAFF. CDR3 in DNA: TGTGCCAGCAGACCCGGGACAGGGGGGGGGAACACTGAAGCTTTCTTT.

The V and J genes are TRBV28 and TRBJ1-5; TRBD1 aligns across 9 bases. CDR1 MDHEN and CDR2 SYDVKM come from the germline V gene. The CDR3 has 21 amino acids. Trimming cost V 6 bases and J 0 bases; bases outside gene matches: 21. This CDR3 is CASRAGTGTPSTPYSNQPQHF. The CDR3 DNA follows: TGTGCCAGCAGGGCCGGGACAGGGACCCCCTCGACTCCCTATAGCAATCAGCCCCAGCATTTT. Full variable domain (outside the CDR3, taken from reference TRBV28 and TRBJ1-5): DVKVTQSSRYLVKRTGEKVFLECVQDMDHENMFWYRQDPGLGLRLIYFSYDVKMKEKGDIPEGYSVSREKKERFSLILESASTNQTSMYLCASRAGTGTPSTPYSNQPQHFGDGTRLSIL.

This chain's CDR3 is CASSFSGDEQFF. CDR3 coding DNA: TGTGCCAGCAGCTTTTCGGGGGATGAGCAGTTCTTC. The V gene is TRBV5-4, the J gene TRBJ2-1; D may be TRBD2 (6 bases). Trimming shortened V by 2 bases and J by 8 bases, and 8 bases separated the two germline ends. Germline-derived CDR1 and CDR2 are SGHNT and YYREEE (reference sequence). The CDR3 is 12 amino acids.

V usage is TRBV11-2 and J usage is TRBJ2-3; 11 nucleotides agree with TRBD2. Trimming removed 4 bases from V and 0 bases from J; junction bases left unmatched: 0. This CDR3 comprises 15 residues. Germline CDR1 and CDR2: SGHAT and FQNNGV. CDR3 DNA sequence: TGTGCCAGCAGCTGGACTAGCGGGAGCACAGATACGCAGTATTTT. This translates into CASSWTSGSTDTQYF.

This CDR3 is CASRPMDRVIPEQYF. For the CDR3, the DNA is TGTGCCAGCAGACCTATGGACAGGGTTATTCCCGAGCAGTACTTC. The chain uses TRBV27 and TRBJ2-7; TRBD1 aligns across 8 bases. The ends lost 6 bases at V and 6 bases at J; junction bases unmatched: 13. Germline loops: CDR1 MNHEY, CDR2 SMNVEV (reference sequence). This CDR3 is built from 15 residues.

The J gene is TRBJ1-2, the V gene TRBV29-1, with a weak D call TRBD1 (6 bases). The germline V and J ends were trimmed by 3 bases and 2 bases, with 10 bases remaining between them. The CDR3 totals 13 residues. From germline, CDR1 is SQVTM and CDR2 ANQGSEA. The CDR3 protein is CSVEDSLNYGYTF. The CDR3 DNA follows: TGCAGCGTTGAGGACAGTCTAAACTATGGCTACACCTTC.

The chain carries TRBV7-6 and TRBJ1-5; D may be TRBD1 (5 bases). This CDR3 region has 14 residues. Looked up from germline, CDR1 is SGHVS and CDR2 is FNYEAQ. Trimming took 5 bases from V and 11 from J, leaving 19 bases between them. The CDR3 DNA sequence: TGTGCCAGCAGCGCCGTGCGGGGCGGGGGGGCCCAGCATTTT. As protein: CASSAVRGGGAQHF. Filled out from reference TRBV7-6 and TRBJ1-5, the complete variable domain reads GAGVSQSPRYKVTKRGQDVALRCDPISGHVSLYWYRQALGQGPEFLTYFNYEAQQDKSGLPNDRFSAERPEGSISTLTIQRTEQRDSAMYRCASSAVRGGGAQHFGDGTRLSIL.

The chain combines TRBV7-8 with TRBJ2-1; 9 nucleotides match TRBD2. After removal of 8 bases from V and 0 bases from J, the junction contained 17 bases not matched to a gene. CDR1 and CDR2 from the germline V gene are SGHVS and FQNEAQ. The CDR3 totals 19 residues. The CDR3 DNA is TGTGCCAGCTCCCTAAATCCGGGACTAGCACCAATCTCCTACAATGAGCAGTTCTTC. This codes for CASSLNPGLAPISYNEQFF.

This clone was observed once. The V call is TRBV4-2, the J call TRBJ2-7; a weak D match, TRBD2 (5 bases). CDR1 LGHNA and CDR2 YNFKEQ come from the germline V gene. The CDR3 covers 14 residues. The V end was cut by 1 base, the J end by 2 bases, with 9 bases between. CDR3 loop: CASSQGAGPYEQYF. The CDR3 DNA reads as TGTGCCAGCAGCCAAGGGGCGGGCCCCTACGAGCAGTACTTC.

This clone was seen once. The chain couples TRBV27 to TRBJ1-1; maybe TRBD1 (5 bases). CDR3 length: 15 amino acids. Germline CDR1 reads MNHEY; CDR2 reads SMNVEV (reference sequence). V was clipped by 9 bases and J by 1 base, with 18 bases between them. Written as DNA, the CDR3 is TGTGCCAGTTCTTCCAACCCCCAGGGGAACACTGAAGCTTTCTTT. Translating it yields CASSSNPQGNTEAFF.